This T cell receptor (beta chain) was recorded in a study of preoperative IRX-2 immunotherapy in early breast cancer. Stated treatment: preoperative locoregional IRX-2 cytokine immunotherapy. Patients received preoperative, locoregional IRX-2 cytokine immunotherapy in a phase Ib study. Here immunoSEQ multiplex PCR was the method, and the copy in TCRdb shows in-frame clones only, minus some. Among about 62,000 clones, less than 95% were seen once, and the ten largest hold around 1.5%. With V trimmed by 3 bases and J by 1 base, 1 base remained unmatched. The CDR3 has 15 amino acids. CDR1 SGHVS and CDR2 FQNEAQ come from the germline V gene.

This TCR came from a human donor with breast cancer. The specimen was taken from a patient treated with IRX-2 immunotherapy. This chain links TRBV7-8 with TRBJ2-5, with TRBD2 identical over 11 bases. The chain's CDR3 is CASSFSGRGQETQYF. CDR3 nucleotide sequence: TGTGCCAGCAGCTTTAGCGGGAGGGGCCAAGAGACCCAGTACTTC.